This T cell receptor beta chain came from a study of blood T cell repertoires in COVID-19. The CDR3 totals 16 residues. The germline V gene encodes CDR1 SGHTA and CDR2 FQGNSA. V gave up 0 bases and J gave up 2 bases; unmatched junction bases: 3. Assay: immunoSEQ multiplex PCR; the TCRdb copy retains only in-frame clones and omits some. The data show approximately 150,000 clones, about 85% seen once. This clone was recorded at least ten times. This receptor was identified in a woman between 50 and 59 years old with COVID-19, enrolled during active disease. J is TRBJ2-2 and V is TRBV7-2, with 7 bases fitting TRBD2. The sample consisted of peripheral blood. The CDR3 nucleotides read TGTGCCAGCAGCTTAGCGCAGCGGGGTAACACCGGGGAGCTGTTTTTT. Translating it yields CASSLAQRGNTGELFF.